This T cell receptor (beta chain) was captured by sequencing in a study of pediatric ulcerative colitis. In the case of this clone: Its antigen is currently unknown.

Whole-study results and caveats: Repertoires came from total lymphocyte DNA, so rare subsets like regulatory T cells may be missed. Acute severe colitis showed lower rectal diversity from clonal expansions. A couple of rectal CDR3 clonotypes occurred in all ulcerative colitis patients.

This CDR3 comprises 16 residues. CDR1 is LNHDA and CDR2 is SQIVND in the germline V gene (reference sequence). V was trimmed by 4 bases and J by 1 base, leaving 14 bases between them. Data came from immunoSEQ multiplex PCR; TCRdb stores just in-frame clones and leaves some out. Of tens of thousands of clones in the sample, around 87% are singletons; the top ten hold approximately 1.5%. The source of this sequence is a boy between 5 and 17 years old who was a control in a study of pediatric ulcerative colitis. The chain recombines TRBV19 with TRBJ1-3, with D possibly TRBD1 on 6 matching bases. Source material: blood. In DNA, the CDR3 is TGTGCCAGTAGTACGACAGGTTCCCCTTCTGGAAACACCATATATTTT. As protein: CASSTTGSPSGNTIYF.